These 3 T cell receptor beta chains were all obtained from the same sample, sequenced in a study of T cell repertoires in cytomegalovirus infection. TCRdb called the reads again in MiXCR, with one record for every CDR3 protein. The table records 350,000 to 500,000 distinct CDR3 sequences, roughly a third of them present only once. Sequenced sample: PBMCs. Every receptor here comes from a human donor in good health (CMV status not recorded). Some clones in this sample may be carry-over from other donors' samples.

This chain links TRBV7-9 with TRBJ1-6, with D possibly TRBD1 on 6 matching bases. The CDR3 covers 14 residues. The V end was cut by 7 bases, the J end by 6 bases, with 13 bases between. The germline gives CDR1 SEHNR, CDR2 FQNEAQ (reference sequence). The CDR3, as DNA: TGTGCCAGCACGGTATTGGACAGTAATTCACCCCTCCACTTT. Its translation is CASTVLDSNSPLHF.

Worth noting for this clonotype: One base away lies a much larger clone, so this may be a sequencing read error. This rearrangement joins TRBV7-8 to TRBJ2-5, with D maybe TRBD1 (6 bases). The CDR3 totals 13 residues. The V end lost 4 bases, the J end lost 1 base, and 7 bases lay between the germline ends. Germline V gene sequence: CDR1 SGHVS, CDR2 FQNEAQ. The CDR3 sequence is CASSWTVQETQYF. The CDR3, as DNA: TGTGCCAGCAGCTGGACAGTCCAAGAGACCCAGTACTTC.

This chain joins TRBV19 and TRBJ1-1; no firm D call. This CDR3 has 17 amino acids. Trimming pared 5 bases from V and 0 bases from J, leaving 19 bases between. In germline, CDR1 is LNHDA, CDR2 SQIVND (reference sequence). CDR3 nucleotides: TGTGCCAGTAGTTATTCGCCGTTGACTCACATGAACACTGAAGCTTTCTTT. This sequence encodes CASSYSPLTHMNTEAFF.